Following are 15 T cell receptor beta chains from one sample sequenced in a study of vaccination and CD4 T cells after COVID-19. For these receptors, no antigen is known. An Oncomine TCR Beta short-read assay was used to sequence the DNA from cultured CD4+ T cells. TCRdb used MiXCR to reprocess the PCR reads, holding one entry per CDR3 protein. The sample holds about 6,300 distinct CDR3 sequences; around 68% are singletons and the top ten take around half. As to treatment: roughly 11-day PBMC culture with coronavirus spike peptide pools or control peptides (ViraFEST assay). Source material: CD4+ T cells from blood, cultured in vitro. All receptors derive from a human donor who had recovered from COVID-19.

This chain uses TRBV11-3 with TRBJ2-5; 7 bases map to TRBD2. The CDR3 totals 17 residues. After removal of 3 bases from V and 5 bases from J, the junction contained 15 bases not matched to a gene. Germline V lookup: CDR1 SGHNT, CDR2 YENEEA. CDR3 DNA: TGTGCCAGCAGCTTGGGACGCGAGCGGGAATGGGTGGAGACCCAGTACTTC. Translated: CASSLGREREWVETQYF.

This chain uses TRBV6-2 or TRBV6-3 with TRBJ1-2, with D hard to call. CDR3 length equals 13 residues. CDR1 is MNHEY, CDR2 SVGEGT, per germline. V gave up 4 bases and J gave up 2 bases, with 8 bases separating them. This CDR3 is CASSWHLNYGYTF. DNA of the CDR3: TGTGCCAGCAGTTGGCACCTGAACTATGGCTACACCTTC.

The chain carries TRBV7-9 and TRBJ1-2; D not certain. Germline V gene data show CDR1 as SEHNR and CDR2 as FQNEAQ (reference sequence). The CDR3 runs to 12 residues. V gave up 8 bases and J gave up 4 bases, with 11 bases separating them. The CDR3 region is CASVRESYGYTF. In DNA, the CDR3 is TGTGCCAGCGTAAGGGAGAGCTATGGCTACACCTTC.

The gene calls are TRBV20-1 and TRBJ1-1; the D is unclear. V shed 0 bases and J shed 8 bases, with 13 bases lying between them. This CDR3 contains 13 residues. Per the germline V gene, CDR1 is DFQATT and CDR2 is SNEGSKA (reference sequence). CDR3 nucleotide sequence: TGCAGTGCTAGAGAGCAAGGCGGAGGGGAAGCTTTCTTT. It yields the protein CSAREQGGGEAFF.

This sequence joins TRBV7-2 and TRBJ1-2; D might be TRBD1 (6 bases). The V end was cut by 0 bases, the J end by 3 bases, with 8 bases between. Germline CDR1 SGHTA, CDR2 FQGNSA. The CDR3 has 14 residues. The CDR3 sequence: CASSLAAGDYGYTF. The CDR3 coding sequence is TGTGCCAGCAGCTTAGCGGCAGGGGACTATGGCTACACCTTC.

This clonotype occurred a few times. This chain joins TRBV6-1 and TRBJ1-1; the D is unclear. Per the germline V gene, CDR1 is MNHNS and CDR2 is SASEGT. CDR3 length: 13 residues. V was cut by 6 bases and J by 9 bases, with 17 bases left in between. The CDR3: CASSHTNDRQAFF. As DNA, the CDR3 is TGTGCCAGCAGCCACACAAACGACCGACAAGCTTTCTTT.

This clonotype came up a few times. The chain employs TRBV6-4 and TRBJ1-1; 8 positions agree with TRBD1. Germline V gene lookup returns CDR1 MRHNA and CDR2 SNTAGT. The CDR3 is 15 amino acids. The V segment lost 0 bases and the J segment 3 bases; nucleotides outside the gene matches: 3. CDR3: CASSDSSGGYTEAFF. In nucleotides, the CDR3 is TGTGCCAGCAGTGACTCATCAGGGGGCTACACTGAAGCTTTCTTT.

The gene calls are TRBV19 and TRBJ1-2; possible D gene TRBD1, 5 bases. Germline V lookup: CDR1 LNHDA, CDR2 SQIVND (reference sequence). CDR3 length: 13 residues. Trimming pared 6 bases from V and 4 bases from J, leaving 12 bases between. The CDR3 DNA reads TGTGCCAGTAGACTCGACAGCACCTATGGCTACACCTTC. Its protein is CASRLDSTYGYTF. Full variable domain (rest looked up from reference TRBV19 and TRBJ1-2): DGGITQSPKYLFRKEGQNVTLSCEQNLNHDAMYWYRQDPGQGLRLIYYSQIVNDFQKGDIAEGYSVSREKKESFPLTVTSAQKNPTAFYLCASRLDSTYGYTFGSGTRLTVV.

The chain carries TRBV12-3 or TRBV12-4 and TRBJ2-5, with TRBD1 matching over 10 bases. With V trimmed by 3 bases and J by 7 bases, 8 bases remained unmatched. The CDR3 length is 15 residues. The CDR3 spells CASSFIGDRGTTQYF. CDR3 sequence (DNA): TGTGCCAGCAGTTTCATAGGGGACAGGGGAACGACCCAGTACTTC.

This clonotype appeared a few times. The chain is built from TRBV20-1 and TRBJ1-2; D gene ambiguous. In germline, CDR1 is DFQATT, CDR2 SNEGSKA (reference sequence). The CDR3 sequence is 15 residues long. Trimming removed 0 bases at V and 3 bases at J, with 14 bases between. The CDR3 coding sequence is TGCAGTGCTAGAGATCGAGTGAGGTGGGACTATGGCTACACCTTC. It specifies CSARDRVRWDYGYTF.

CDR3 protein: CASSLGWGSYNSPLHF. The CDR3 DNA reads as TGTGCCAGCAGCCTAGGGTGGGGCTCCTATAATTCACCCCTCCACTTT. This chain uses TRBV12-3 or TRBV12-4 with TRBJ1-6, with no clear D. The length of the CDR3 is 16 residues. Between the trimmed V and J ends, which lost 6 bases and 0 bases, there was a span of 12 bases.

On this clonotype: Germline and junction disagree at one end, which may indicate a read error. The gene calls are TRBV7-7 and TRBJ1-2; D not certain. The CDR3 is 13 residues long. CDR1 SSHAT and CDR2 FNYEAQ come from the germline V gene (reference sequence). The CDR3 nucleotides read TGTGCTAGCAGCCAGATCCTATGGCGTCGCTACACCTTC. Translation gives CASSQILWRRYTF.

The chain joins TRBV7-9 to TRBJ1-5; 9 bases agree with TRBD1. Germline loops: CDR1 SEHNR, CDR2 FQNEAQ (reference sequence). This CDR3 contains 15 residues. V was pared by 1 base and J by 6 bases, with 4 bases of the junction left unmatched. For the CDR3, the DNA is TGTGCCAGCAGCTTAGGACAGGGGGGAGGTCAGCCCCAGCATTTT. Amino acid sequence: CASSLGQGGGQPQHF.

CDR3 DNA sequence: TGTGCCAGCAGTTACTCGGACAGGGCGGATGGCTACACCTTC. Translated, it gives CASSYSDRADGYTF. This chain links TRBV6-5 with TRBJ1-2, with TRBD1 matching 8 bases. With V trimmed by 0 bases and J by 6 bases, 3 bases remained unmatched. The CDR3 length is 14 residues. Germline CDR1 reads MNHEY; CDR2 reads SVGAGI.

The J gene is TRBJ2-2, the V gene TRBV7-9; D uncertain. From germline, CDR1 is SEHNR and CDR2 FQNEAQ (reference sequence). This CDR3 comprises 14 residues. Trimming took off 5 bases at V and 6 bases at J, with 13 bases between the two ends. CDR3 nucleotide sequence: TGTGCCAGCAGCCGACGGGTTGCAGCCGGGGAGCTGTTTTTT. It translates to CASSRRVAAGELFF.